These 28 T cell receptor beta chains came from one sample sequenced in a study of Ad26.COV2.S vaccination and SARS-CoV-2 variants (dated by TCRdb to 2020 to 2023). The treatment or condition label here, explained by the study, means: 15 to 20 received Ad26.COV2.S at low or high dose, single or two shots; about 5 received placebo; per-sample allocation not given. Repertoires of vaccine and placebo recipients were sequenced from samples collected on day 63 after the first injection. Library method: the immunoSEQ multiplex PCR assay. Held by TCRdb, this immuneACCESS table contains in-frame sequences only and omits some clones. Under half of the omission traces to an unresolved V gene where checked; the cause of the rest is unknown. The sample has roughly 350,000 clones on record, 88% of them singletons. The top ten clones comprise 6.4% of the sample. This specimen was peripheral blood, taken in a trial of Ad26.COV2.S vaccine versus placebo. The receptors stem from a person between 18 and 59 years old who received the Ad26.COV2.S COVID-19 vaccine or a placebo.

This chain connects TRBV10-3 to TRBJ1-1, with a weak D call TRBD1 (5 bases). The CDR3 consists of 13 residues. V lost 8 bases and J 0 bases, leaving 10 bases between the germline ends. Germline CDR1 and CDR2: ENHRY and SYGVKD. The CDR3 reads CAIEQEMNTEAFF. The CDR3 coding sequence is TGTGCCATCGAACAGGAAATGAACACTGAAGCTTTCTTT.

CDR3 sequence reads: CASSQPGQLNYEQYF. The CDR3 coding sequence is TGTGCCAGCAGCCAACCGGGACAGCTTAACTACGAGCAGTACTTC. The genes are TRBV3-1 (or the pseudogene TRBV3-2) and TRBJ2-7, with 7 bases aligning to TRBD1. The CDR3 covers 15 residues. With V trimmed by 2 bases and J by 3 bases, 7 bases remained unmatched. Germline lookup yields CDR1 LGHDT and CDR2 YNNKEL (reference sequence).

The CDR3 is CASSPGVGEQYF. As DNA, the CDR3 is TGTGCCAGCAGCCCTGGGGTAGGCGAGCAGTACTTC. This sequence joins TRBV9 and TRBJ2-7, with D unresolved. This CDR3 region has 12 residues. Between the trimmed V and J ends, which lost 4 bases and 6 bases, there was a span of 11 bases. CDR1 SGDLS and CDR2 YYNGEE come from the germline V gene.

V and J are TRBV3-1 (or the pseudogene TRBV3-2) and TRBJ1-3; TRBD1 agrees at 9 bases. CDR3 length: 17 amino acids. The V and J ends lost 0 bases and 3 bases, in that order; junction bases with no gene match: 6. CDR1 LGHDT and CDR2 YNNKEL come from the germline V gene (reference sequence). CDR3 in amino acids: CASSQEPTGGFGNTIYF. CDR3 bases: TGTGCCAGCAGCCAAGAACCGACAGGGGGTTTTGGAAACACCATATATTTT.

This clone was seen only a few times. V usage is TRBV5-4 and J usage is TRBJ2-7, with 8 nucleotides matching TRBD1. Germline assignment: CDR1 SGHNT and CDR2 YYREEE (reference sequence). J gave up 0 bases and V 3 bases, and 8 bases lay outside the gene matches. The CDR3 extends over 16 amino acids. CDR3 protein: CASSSARQGNSYEQYF. The DNA for the CDR3 is TGTGCCAGCAGCTCGGCACGACAGGGGAACTCCTACGAGCAGTACTTC.

The chain employs TRBV7-8 and TRBJ1-4, with 9 nucleotides matching TRBD1. The germline CDR1 and CDR2 sequences are SGHVS and FQNEAQ. V shed 2 bases and J 7 bases; nucleotides not matched to a gene: 2. This CDR3 comprises 14 residues. CDR3 nucleotides: TGTGCCAGCAGCTTATCGGACAGGGGTGAAAAACTGTTTTTT. Translated, it gives CASSLSDRGEKLFF.

The V gene is TRBV30, the J gene TRBJ1-5; D is possibly TRBD1 (5 bases). The germline V and J ends were trimmed by 1 base and 9 bases, with 13 bases remaining between them. Germline lookup yields CDR1 GTSNPN and CDR2 SVGIG (reference sequence). CDR3 length: 13 residues. The CDR3 spells CAWSAGPSRPQHF. In nucleotides, the CDR3 is TGTGCCTGGAGTGCGGGACCTTCAAGGCCCCAGCATTTT.

This clone was seen a handful of times. The chain employs TRBV27 and TRBJ1-5, with D uncertain. This CDR3 spans 14 amino acids. V was cut by 5 bases and J by 3 bases, with 11 bases left in between. Germline loops: CDR1 MNHEY, CDR2 SMNVEV (reference sequence). CDR3 DNA sequence: TGTGCCAGCAGTCCGAACAGAATCAATCAGCCCCAGCATTTT. Translation gives CASSPNRINQPQHF.

The chain recombines TRBV7-9 with TRBJ2-7; 9 nucleotides match TRBD1. Germline V lookup: CDR1 SEHNR, CDR2 FQNEAQ (reference sequence). V was pared by 0 bases and J by 3 bases, with 3 bases of the junction left unmatched. This CDR3 region has 15 residues. The CDR3 here is CASSLAGTGYYEQYF. The CDR3 nucleotides read TGTGCCAGCAGCTTAGCGGGGACAGGGTACTACGAGCAGTACTTC. Together with reference TRBV7-9 and TRBJ2-7, the CDR3 gives the full variable domain: DTGVSQNPRHKITKRGQNVTFRCDPISEHNRLYWYRQTLGQGPEFLTYFQNEAQLEKSRLLSDRFSAERPKGSFSTLEIQRTEQGDSAMYLCASSLAGTGYYEQYFGPGTRLTVT.

The chain uses TRBV29-1 and TRBJ1-2; D perhaps matches TRBD1 (5 bases). This CDR3 has 14 amino acids. Trimming cost V 4 bases and J 4 bases, with 16 bases left between them. CDR1 is SQVTM and CDR2 is ANQGSEA in the germline V gene. The CDR3 is CSVAEGNGLYGYTF. The CDR3 DNA sequence: TGCAGCGTTGCGGAGGGGAACGGCCTCTATGGCTACACCTTC.

This chain links TRBV6-1 with TRBJ2-2; 11 bases align to TRBD2. This CDR3 is 16 amino acids long. Unmatched junction bases numbered 5, after V lost 4 bases and J lost 4 bases. Germline lookup yields CDR1 MNHNS and CDR2 SASEGT. The CDR3 sequence is CASSVSGRAGTGELFF. The CDR3 DNA sequence: TGTGCCAGCAGTGTTAGCGGGAGGGCCGGCACCGGGGAGCTGTTTTTT.

This clone was counted a single time. J is TRBJ2-5 and V is TRBV19; TRBD1 agrees at 7 bases. The germline V gene encodes CDR1 LNHDA and CDR2 SQIVND (reference sequence). V trimming: 0 bases; J trimming: 5 bases; junction bases outside the gene matches: 9. There are 16 residues in the CDR3. CDR3 nucleotides: TGTGCCAGTAGTATAGATTCGGACAGGTCGGGGGAGACCCAGTACTTC. It specifies CASSIDSDRSGETQYF.

The rearrangement joins TRBV19 to TRBJ1-4, with a weak D call TRBD1 (6 bases). V lost 6 bases to trimming and J lost 7 bases, with 12 bases between them. This CDR3 has 13 amino acids. Germline lookup yields CDR1 LNHDA and CDR2 SQIVND (reference sequence). This CDR3 reads CASRLQGGEKLFF. The CDR3 region has the DNA TGTGCCAGTAGGTTACAGGGTGGTGAAAAACTGTTTTTT.

The CDR3 region is CATAGQYEQYF. CDR3 DNA sequence: TGTGCCACCGCAGGGCAGTACGAGCAGTACTTC. The V call is TRBV19, the J call TRBJ2-7, with D possibly TRBD1 on 5 matching bases. Trimming removed 10 bases at V and 4 bases at J, with 11 bases between. Germline V gene data show CDR1 as LNHDA and CDR2 as SQIVND (reference sequence). This CDR3 is 11 amino acids long.

V usage is TRBV5-8 and J usage is TRBJ1-2; TRBD1 matches 8 bases. With V trimmed by 6 bases and J by 8 bases, 12 bases remained unmatched. CDR3 length: 14 amino acids. Per the germline V gene, CDR1 is SGHTS and CDR2 is YDEGEE. The CDR3 DNA sequence: TGTGCCAGCATCACCGACAGGGGTCTATTCGGCTACACCTTC. This gives the protein CASITDRGLFGYTF.

Details on this clone: Only one base separates this from a far larger clonotype, so it likely reflects a read error. V is TRBV2 and J is TRBJ2-3; D is unresolved. V lost 3 bases and J lost 1, with 5 bases in between. The CDR3 is 13 amino acids. The germline CDR1 and CDR2 sequences are SNHLY and FYNNEI. CDR3 region: CASSEQGTDTQYF. The CDR3 bases are TGTGCCAGCAGTGAGCAGGGCACAGATACGCAGTATTTT.

This clone showed up just once. At the DNA level, this CDR3 is encoded by other sequences in the same sample as well. The CDR3 DNA is TGCAGCGTTGAAGCCAACACAGATACGCAGTATTTT. Its protein product is CSVEANTDTQYF. The V call is TRBV29-1, the J call TRBJ2-3; D is uncertain. This CDR3 is 12 amino acids long. V was shortened by 1 base and J by 2 bases, with 4 bases between the two germline ends. Germline V CDR1 and CDR2: SQVTM, ANQGSEA.

The genes are TRBV7-2 and TRBJ2-1; the D gene is possibly TRBD1 (5 bases). The CDR3 totals 13 residues. The V and J ends lost 5 bases and 8 bases respectively, with 13 bases between them. CDR1 SGHTA and CDR2 FQGNSA come from the germline V gene. CDR3 sequence (DNA): TGTGCCAGCAGCGCCGACAGTTTCCATGAGCAGTTCTTC. Its protein product is CASSADSFHEQFF.

This clone was counted many times. The chain combines TRBV3-1 (or the pseudogene TRBV3-2) with TRBJ2-7; D perhaps matches TRBD1 (6 bases). V lost 0 bases and J 6 bases, leaving 18 bases between the germline ends. The V gene's germline CDR1 is LGHDT and CDR2 YNNKEL (reference sequence). CDR3 size: 16 residues. The CDR3 DNA follows: TGTGCCAGCAGCCAAGATTTCGGAAGGGGGAAAAGCGAGCAGTACTTC. It is translated as CASSQDFGRGKSEQYF.

The genes are TRBV7-6 and TRBJ2-7, with TRBD1 as a possible D gene (5 bases). V was cut by 7 bases and J by 3 bases, with 16 bases left in between. CDR1 and CDR2 from the germline V gene are SGHVS and FNYEAQ. The CDR3 spans 14 residues. DNA of the CDR3: TGTGCCAGCATCGTGGCCCAGGGCAGCTACGAGCAGTACTTC. Residues: CASIVAQGSYEQYF.

V is TRBV9 and J is TRBJ1-4, with D perhaps TRBD1 (5 bases). Trimming cost V 0 bases and J 7 bases, with 19 bases left between them. From germline, CDR1 is SGDLS and CDR2 YYNGEE. The CDR3 spans 17 residues. In nucleotides, the CDR3 is TGTGCCAGCAGCGTAGCTCCAATAGGGGCGGGGGGTGAAAAACTGTTTTTT. This translates into CASSVAPIGAGGEKLFF.

This clone was counted once. The V gene is TRBV19, the J gene TRBJ1-1; 9 bases agree with TRBD1. CDR3 length equals 16 residues. V shed 2 bases and J 4 bases; nucleotides not matched to a gene: 8. Per germline, CDR1 LNHDA and CDR2 SQIVND (reference sequence). The chain's CDR3 is CASSILQGALGTEAFF. Written as DNA, the CDR3 is TGTGCCAGTAGTATACTACAGGGGGCGTTGGGCACTGAAGCTTTCTTT.

This chain joins TRBV7-9 and TRBJ1-4, with TRBD1 matching over 8 bases. CDR1 and CDR2 from the germline V gene are SEHNR and FQNEAQ (reference sequence). The CDR3 loop spans 16 amino acids. The trim removed 3 bases at V and 7 bases at J, leaving 10 bases unmatched. CDR3 sequence (DNA): TGTGCCAGCAGCTTTCAGTCAGGGGGCCAAGGTGAAAAACTGTTTTTT. This gives the protein CASSFQSGGQGEKLFF.

The chain uses TRBV4-2 and TRBJ2-3; D is uncertain. The V end lost 3 bases, the J end lost 6 bases, and 4 bases lay between the germline ends. The germline V gene has CDR1 LGHNA and CDR2 YNFKEQ. The CDR3 length is 11 residues. The CDR3 sequence is CASSQGDTQYF. CDR3 DNA: TGTGCCAGCAGCCAGGGCGATACGCAGTATTTT.

This chain links TRBV6-5 with TRBJ2-2; maybe TRBD2 (5 bases). Trimming took off 7 bases at V and 1 base at J, with 10 bases between the two ends. The CDR3 extends over 14 amino acids. CDR1 and CDR2 from the germline V gene are MNHEY and SVGAGI. CDR3 bases: TGTGCCAGCATGAGGGCTTGGAACACCGGGGAGCTGTTTTTT. Translation: CASMRAWNTGELFF.

This sequence joins TRBV7-9 and TRBJ2-5, with TRBD2 identical over 12 bases. The CDR3 runs 14 residues. Looked up from germline, CDR1 is SEHNR and CDR2 is FQNEAQ (reference sequence). J gave up 7 bases and V 5 bases, and 5 bases lay outside the gene matches. The CDR3 DNA is TGTGCCAGCAGCCCTAGCGGGGGGGCAGGGACCCAGTACTTC. Translated, it gives CASSPSGGAGTQYF. Complete variable domain (other parts from reference TRBV7-9 and TRBJ2-5): DTGVSQNPRHKITKRGQNVTFRCDPISEHNRLYWYRQTLGQGPEFLTYFQNEAQLEKSRLLSDRFSAERPKGSFSTLEIQRTEQGDSAMYLCASSPSGGAGTQYFGPGTRLLVL.

The rearrangement uses TRBV9 and TRBJ1-5; D ambiguous. CDR1 SGDLS and CDR2 YYNGEE come from the germline V gene. CDR3 length: 14 residues. The V end was cut by 1 base, the J end by 6 bases, with 11 bases between. The CDR3: CASSVTGKGQPQHF. CDR3 nucleotide sequence: TGTGCCAGCAGCGTAACCGGGAAGGGTCAGCCCCAGCATTTT.

The rearrangement links TRBV10-3 to TRBJ1-1; D not certain. The CDR3 runs to 15 residues. Germline CDR1 reads ENHRY; CDR2 reads SYGVKD. The V and J ends lost 2 bases and 4 bases respectively, with 14 bases between them. CDR3 sequence: CAISENVASRTEAFF. Written as DNA, the CDR3 is TGTGCCATCAGTGAGAACGTGGCTTCCCGCACTGAAGCTTTCTTT.